This TCR beta chain stems from a study of blood T cells in healthy people across ages. Primed by a sample-barcoded 5' primer and a J-beta primer mix, a second PCR proceeded for roughly 7 to 12 cycles. TCRdb used MiXCR to reprocess the 5' RACE reads, holding one entry per CDR3 protein. The table records 800,000 to 1,000,000 distinct CDR3 sequences, about 48% of them present only once. CDR1 and CDR2 (germline): SGHKS, YYEKEE (reference sequence). CDR3 size: 15 residues. The V gene lost 4 bases and the J gene lost 2 bases, with 15 bases spanning the gap. This clonotype was picked up a small number of times.

The rearrangement uses TRBV5-5 and TRBJ1-2, with D perhaps matching TRBD1 (5 bases). The TCR sequence derives from a man aged 30 to 45 in good health. The sample taken for sequencing was blood. The CDR3 reads CASSLRLDSNYGYTF. CDR3 nucleotide sequence: TGTGCCAGCAGCCTACGGTTAGACAGCAACTATGGCTACACCTTC.